The 24 T cell receptor beta chains given below trace back to one sample, sequenced in a study of neurological immune-mediated disorders. TCRdb re-called the 5' RACE reads through MiXCR, storing one row per CDR3 protein. This sample has roughly 44,000 distinct CDR3 sequences, with about 6% found just once. Sequenced input: CD4+ T cells from blood. These receptors came from a woman aged 40 to 50 in good health.

This clonotype was seen ten or more times. The chain has TRBV20-1 and TRBJ2-1, with 8 bases lining up with TRBD2. Germline trimming cut 6 bases from V and 0 bases from J; bases unmatched to any gene: 10. This CDR3 is built from 16 residues. In germline, CDR1 is DFQATT, CDR2 SNEGSKA (reference sequence). The DNA for the CDR3 is TGCAGTGCAGTGTCTAGCGGGCCGAGCTCCTACAATGAGCAGTTCTTC. Its protein is CSAVSSGPSSYNEQFF.

This clonotype was seen many times. The chain recombines TRBV7-6 with TRBJ1-6; 9 bases are shared with TRBD1. The V and J ends lost 5 bases and 9 bases, in that order; junction bases with no gene match: 11. Looked up from germline, CDR1 is SGHVS and CDR2 is FNYEAQ. The CDR3 has 16 residues. The DNA for the CDR3 is TGTGCCAGCAGCGGGACAGGGACGGGTTCGGGTTCACCCCTCCACTTT. This gives the protein CASSGTGTGSGSPLHF.

This clonotype was recorded at least ten times. V and J are TRBV12-3 or TRBV12-4 and TRBJ1-2; TRBD1 is a possible D gene (6 bases). The CDR3 is 15 residues long. The V end was cut by 5 bases, the J end by 8 bases, with 21 bases between. The CDR3 reads CASSLGRGARGGYTF. The CDR3 DNA is TGTGCCAGCAGTCTCGGAAGGGGGGCAAGGGGAGGCTACACCTTC.

The chain employs TRBV5-6 and TRBJ2-7, with D perhaps TRBD1 or TRBD2 (6 bases each). This CDR3 is 13 amino acids long. The germline V and J ends were trimmed by 4 bases and 3 bases, with 11 bases remaining between them. Germline V gives CDR1 SGHDT, CDR2 YYEEEE. In nucleotides, the CDR3 is TGTGCCAGCAGCGGGGGGCTTGGCTACGAGCAGTACTTC. Its translation: CASSGGLGYEQYF.

There are many counts of this clonotype. The chain employs TRBV3-1 and TRBJ1-1, with D maybe TRBD1 (5 bases). Trimming took off 3 bases at V and 2 bases at J, with 10 bases between the two ends. Germline V gene lookup returns CDR1 LGHDT and CDR2 YNNKEL (reference sequence). This CDR3 spans 14 amino acids. The CDR3 nucleotides are TGTGCCAGCAGCCACCATACAGGAAACACTGAAGCTTTCTTT. Its protein is CASSHHTGNTEAFF.

This clonotype was seen repeatedly, ten times or more. The rearrangement links TRBV2 to TRBJ2-1, with 7 nucleotides matching TRBD2. CDR1 SNHLY and CDR2 FYNNEI come from the germline V gene. The CDR3 extends over 14 amino acids. V was clipped by 9 bases and J by 7 bases; unmatched bases: 12. DNA for the CDR3: TGTGCCAGTGGCTGGGGCGGGAGCACAAATGAGCAGTTCTTC. This gives the protein CASGWGGSTNEQFF.

This clonotype has a count of ten or more. The chain employs TRBV5-1 and TRBJ1-4; D call uncertain. In germline, CDR1 is SGHRS, CDR2 YFSETQ. The V and J ends lost 0 bases and 6 bases respectively, with 9 bases between them. CDR3 length: 14 residues. The CDR3 sequence: CASSLGGLDEKLFF. The CDR3 coding sequence is TGCGCCAGCAGCTTGGGCGGCTTGGATGAAAAACTGTTTTTT.

This clonotype has a count of ten or more. The chain carries TRBV20-1 and TRBJ2-1, with 7 bases aligning to TRBD2. Germline assignment: CDR1 DFQATT and CDR2 SNEGSKA (reference sequence). Trimming took 3 bases from V and 2 from J; bases not matched to a gene: 10. CDR3 length: 16 amino acids. CDR3 residues: CSASPVERETYNEQFF. The CDR3 region has the DNA TGCAGTGCTAGTCCTGTGGAGCGGGAAACCTACAATGAGCAGTTCTTC.

In this sample, this clonotype turned up many times. V gene TRBV2 combines with J gene TRBJ1-1; 11 bases fit TRBD1. Trimming at V came to 3 bases and at J to 4 bases, leaving 4 bases not matched to a gene. CDR3 length: 15 residues. Germline V gives CDR1 SNHLY, CDR2 FYNNEI. The CDR3 sequence is CASSEDRGRGTEAFF. CDR3 nucleotide sequence: TGTGCCAGCAGTGAGGACAGGGGGCGAGGCACTGAAGCTTTCTTT.

In this sample, this clonotype turned up many times. The chain couples TRBV24-1 to TRBJ2-7, with 9 positions matching TRBD1. The CDR3 runs 13 residues. Per germline, CDR1 KGHDR and CDR2 SFDVKD. The ends lost 12 bases at V and 5 bases at J; junction bases unmatched: 10. CDR3 protein: CAADGTGPHEQYF. The CDR3, as DNA: TGTGCCGCGGACGGGACAGGGCCCCACGAGCAGTACTTC.

This clonotype was seen ten or more times. This chain connects TRBV29-1 to TRBJ2-7; TRBD2 matches 12 bases. CDR1 SQVTM and CDR2 ANQGSEA come from the germline V gene. V was clipped by 6 bases and J by 4 bases; unmatched bases: 7. The CDR3 covers 14 residues. CDR3 nucleotides: TGCAGCGTGGCCCCGACTAGCGGGGGATACGAGCAGTACTTC. Amino acid sequence: CSVAPTSGGYEQYF.

This clonotype was counted ten times or more. The rearrangement joins TRBV28 to TRBJ1-2; D gene uncertain. Trimming removed 5 bases at V and 6 bases at J, with 10 bases between. The CDR3 loop spans 12 amino acids. Germline values: CDR1 MDHEN, CDR2 SYDVKM. CDR3 amino acids: CASSGQRDGYTF. The CDR3, as DNA: TGTGCCAGCAGTGGTCAGAGAGATGGCTACACCTTC.

This clonotype was seen just once. This could be a read error, since a much larger clone is one nucleotide away. The V call is TRBV18, the J call TRBJ2-1; 7 bases fit TRBD2. This CDR3 contains 15 residues. Germline-derived CDR1 and CDR2 are KGHSH and LQKENI. In DNA, the CDR3 is TGTGCCAGCTCACCACAGGGAGGGCCCCGGCGGGAGCTGTTCTTC. Translation gives CASSPQGGPRRELFF. The full variable domain, with the rest looked up from reference TRBV18 and TRBJ2-1, is NAGVMQNPRHLVRRRGQEARLRCSPMKGHSHVYWYRQLPEEGLKFMVYLQKENIIDESGMPKERFSAEFPKEGPSILRIQQVVRGDSAAYFCASSPQGGPRRELFFGPGTRLTVL.

At least ten counts were recorded for this clonotype. The chain has TRBV6-6 and TRBJ2-2; 13 bases fit TRBD2. V shed 4 bases and J 4 bases; nucleotides not matched to a gene: 9. This CDR3 has 18 residues. Looked up from germline, CDR1 is MNHNY and CDR2 is SVGAGI (reference sequence). DNA of the CDR3: TGTGCCAGCAGTTCCACCGGGACTAGCGGGACCTCCACCGGGGAGCTGTTTTTT. Amino acids: CASSSTGTSGTSTGELFF.

This clonotype was seen at least ten times. The chain employs TRBV7-9 and TRBJ1-4; D possibly corresponds to TRBD1 (5 bases). The CDR3 is 17 residues long. Trimming pared 5 bases from V and 0 bases from J, leaving 16 bases between. From germline, CDR1 is SEHNR and CDR2 FQNEAQ (reference sequence). The CDR3 bases are TGTGCCAGCAGCCCCCTGGGGCGAACTGCAACTAATGAAAAACTGTTTTTT. It yields the protein CASSPLGRTATNEKLFF.

This clonotype showed up many times. V gene TRBV4-3 combines with J gene TRBJ2-2, with 7 bases lining up with TRBD2. V was pared by 0 bases and J by 5 bases, with 9 bases of the junction left unmatched. The CDR3 sequence is 17 residues long. The germline V gene has CDR1 LGHNA and CDR2 YSLEER. Written as DNA, the CDR3 is TGCGCCAGCAGCCAAGAAGTGTCCCTGGGAGGGACCGGGGAGCTGTTTTTT. Its translation: CASSQEVSLGGTGELFF.

The table lists this clonotype with a count of one. The chain links TRBV20-1 to TRBJ2-7; a weak D match, TRBD2 (6 bases). The CDR3 extends over 12 amino acids. Trimming removed 8 bases at V and 3 bases at J, with 14 bases between. CDR1 and CDR2 from the germline V gene are DFQATT and SNEGSKA (reference sequence). CDR3 coding DNA: TGCAGTTACCCGGGGGAGGACTACGAGCAGTACTTC. It encodes CSYPGEDYEQYF.

This clonotype was recorded at least ten times. J is TRBJ1-6 and V is TRBV7-3, with D perhaps matching TRBD1 (5 bases). From germline, CDR1 is SGHTA and CDR2 FQGTGA. This CDR3 is 15 amino acids long. Trimming took off 5 bases at V and 4 bases at J, with 12 bases between the two ends. The CDR3, as DNA: TGTGCCAGCAGCAGAGGGACCCCTTATAATTCACCCCTCCACTTT. Translating it yields CASSRGTPYNSPLHF.

This clonotype has at least ten counts. The chain is built from TRBV3-1 and TRBJ2-1; D unresolved. V lost 0 bases, J lost 0 bases, and 6 bases lay in between. The germline gives CDR1 LGHDT, CDR2 YNNKEL (reference sequence). This CDR3 is 15 amino acids long. The CDR3, as DNA: TGTGCCAGCAGCCAAGATCCGAGCTCCTACAATGAGCAGTTCTTC. Translated: CASSQDPSSYNEQFF.

V gene TRBV7-2 combines with J gene TRBJ2-2; TRBD1 matches 7 bases. Trimming at V came to 3 bases and at J to 10 bases, leaving 8 bases not matched to a gene. CDR1 is SGHTA and CDR2 is FQGNSA in the germline V gene. The CDR3 runs 14 residues. CDR3 sequence reads: CASSFDRALLELFF. The CDR3 DNA follows: TGTGCCAGCAGCTTCGACAGGGCCCTCCTGGAGCTGTTTTTT.

At least ten counts were recorded for this clonotype. The gene calls are TRBV20-1 and TRBJ1-2, with TRBD1 as a possible D gene (5 bases). The ends were cut back, 0 bases at V and 7 bases at J, with 12 bases in the middle. The CDR3 runs to 13 residues. Per germline, CDR1 DFQATT and CDR2 SNEGSKA (reference sequence). As DNA, the CDR3 is TGCAGTGCTAGAGATTCAATTGGGACTGGCTACACCTTC. Its translation: CSARDSIGTGYTF.

This clonotype was seen ten or more times. The chain joins TRBV7-2 to TRBJ2-7, with 9 positions matching TRBD1. This CDR3 is 15 amino acids long. Unmatched junction bases numbered 5, after V lost 1 base and J lost 4 bases. Per germline, CDR1 SGHTA and CDR2 FQGNSA. In DNA, the CDR3 is TGTGCCAGCAGCTTAGTCACAGGGGGCGGTTACGAGCAGTACTTC. This translates into CASSLVTGGGYEQYF. Full variable domain (missing parts from reference TRBV7-2 and TRBJ2-7): GAGVSQSPSNKVTEKGKDVELRCDPISGHTALYWYRQSLGQGLEFLIYFQGNSAPDKSGLPSDRFSAERTGGSVSTLTIQRTQQEDSAVYLCASSLVTGGGYEQYFGPGTRLTVT.

At least ten counts were recorded for this clonotype. The gene calls are TRBV9 and TRBJ2-7; TRBD2 aligns across 10 bases. The CDR3 spans 15 residues. V gave up 3 bases and J gave up 3 bases; unmatched junction bases: 6. Germline-derived CDR1 and CDR2 are SGDLS and YYNGEE. The CDR3 sequence is CASSAGTSALYEQYF. CDR3 DNA sequence: TGTGCCAGCAGCGCCGGGACTAGCGCCCTCTACGAGCAGTACTTC. Based on the CDR3 plus reference TRBV9 and TRBJ2-7, the full variable domain is DSGVTQTPKHLITATGQRVTLRCSPRSGDLSVYWYQQSLDQGLQFLIQYYNGEERAKGNILERFSAQQFPDLHSELNLSSLELGDSALYFCASSAGTSALYEQYFGPGTRLTVT.

This clonotype was observed at least ten times. The V gene is TRBV7-2, the J gene TRBJ2-7; TRBD1 agrees at 7 bases. In germline, CDR1 is SGHTA, CDR2 FQGNSA. The CDR3 is made up of 12 amino acids. Trimming removed 4 bases from V and 6 bases from J; junction bases left unmatched: 3. The CDR3 DNA is TGTGCCAGCAGCTCTACAGGGGTCGAGCAGTACTTC. It codes for CASSSTGVEQYF.